This T cell receptor beta chain derives from a study of T cell responses to AZD1222 COVID-19 vaccine. The CDR3 sequence is 13 residues long. Deletions cut 3 bases from V and 5 bases from J, with 11 bases between. Germline V gene sequence: CDR1 SGHAT, CDR2 FQNNGV. Produced via immunoSEQ multiplex PCR; TCRdb's table is partial and in-frame only. The sample shows about 150,000 clones, around 94% of them seen only once. Comment on this clone: Its antigen is undetermined.

Overall study results and limits: Researchers report vaccine-associated CD4 TCRs spanning spike, with dominance at 160-218 and 743-854. Close to half of spike-specific TCRs reportedly recognize unmutated variant regions. Vaccination with two AZD1222 doses was followed by a rise in Spike-specific TCR breadth and depth. White British ancestry dominated among donors, who included more females, and clonal diversity was possibly underestimated.

This clonotype was obtained from an adult in good health. The specimen comprised peripheral blood, sampled on day 0 of AZD1222 vaccination. The chain employs TRBV11-2 and TRBJ2-7; D is ambiguous. CDR3 in amino acids: CASSFGLRNEQYV. The CDR3 DNA reads as TGTGCCAGCAGCTTTGGGTTGAGGAACGAGCAGTACGTC.